Listed below are T cell receptor beta chains from one sample, sequenced in a study of blood T cell repertoires in COVID-19. Using immunoSEQ multiplex PCR, the repertoire was profiled, and TCRdb retains in-frame clones only, with some absent. The sample has 200,000 to 250,000 clones, 70% to 90% seen once. The sample was peripheral blood. Receptor source: a man aged 50 to 60 with COVID-19, enrolled during active disease. The conserved cysteine and the conserved F or W are not part of the CDR3 here.

v_gene: TRBV30
j_gene: TRBJ1-2
CDR3aa: AWSTGTNYGYT

v_gene: TRBV12-5
j_gene: TRBJ2-7
CDR3aa: ASGLGLGHEQY

v_gene: TRBV19
j_gene: TRBJ2-1
CDR3aa: ASSLGQGPYNEQF

v_gene: TRBV2
j_gene: TRBJ2-1
CDR3aa: ASSWREGPSNEQF

v_gene: TRBV5-6
j_gene: TRBJ2-5
CDR3aa: ASSWGPSQETQY

v_gene: TRBV9
j_gene: TRBJ2-3
CDR3aa: ASSQTSTDTQY

v_gene: TRBV27
j_gene: TRBJ1-5
CDR3aa: ASSPGVGQPQH

v_gene: TRBV3-1/TRBV3-2
j_gene: TRBJ2-6
CDR3aa: ASGIGGSGANVLT

v_gene: TRBV5-1
j_gene: TRBJ1-2
CDR3aa: ASSLSQGTNYGYT

v_gene: TRBV15
j_gene: TRBJ2-3
CDR3aa: ATSRDGWTSGTDTQY

v_gene: TRBV7-2
j_gene: TRBJ2-5
CDR3aa: ASSPSGGQETQY

v_gene: TRBV18
j_gene: TRBJ2-1
CDR3aa: ASSPGLETYNEQF

v_gene: TRBV5-1
j_gene: TRBJ2-7
CDR3aa: ASSLGTGSSEQY

v_gene: TRBV3-1/TRBV3-2
j_gene: TRBJ2-2
CDR3aa: ASSRAAGELF

v_gene: TRBV6-5
j_gene: TRBJ2-3
CDR3aa: ASIPLAGVSDTQY

v_gene: TRBV5-1
j_gene: TRBJ2-3
CDR3aa: ASSLGLAEPTDTQY

v_gene: TRBV7-8
j_gene: TRBJ2-7
CDR3aa: ASTRGQGYEQY

v_gene: TRBV6-5
j_gene: TRBJ2-7
CDR3aa: ASRDPSGSSYEQY

v_gene: TRBV23-1
j_gene: TRBJ1-4
CDR3aa: ASSPGGLYEKLF

v_gene: TRBV18
j_gene: TRBJ1-3
CDR3aa: ASSRVVESSGNTIY

v_gene: TRBV3-1/TRBV3-2
j_gene: TRBJ2-5
CDR3aa: ASSLQETQY

v_gene: TRBV6-5
j_gene: TRBJ2-1
CDR3aa: ASTWTTGEQF

v_gene: TRBV28
j_gene: TRBJ2-4
CDR3aa: ASSGGGVKNIQY

v_gene: TRBV4-1
j_gene: TRBJ2-7
CDR3aa: ASSQDLRQGSYEQY

v_gene: TRBV10-3
j_gene: TRBJ1-1
CDR3aa: AITRDFTEAF

v_gene: TRBV27
j_gene: TRBJ2-7
CDR3aa: ASSLKLHYEQY

v_gene: TRBV4-1
j_gene: TRBJ2-7
CDR3aa: ASSQVGTTPSYEQY

v_gene: TRBV28
j_gene: TRBJ2-2
CDR3aa: ASSSQTATLYTGELF

v_gene: TRBV10-3
j_gene: TRBJ1-5
CDR3aa: AISEKQTGQGVFQHQPQH

v_gene: TRBV27
j_gene: TRBJ1-1
CDR3aa: ASCSFGGGTEAF

v_gene: TRBV18
j_gene: TRBJ2-1
CDR3aa: ASSPRLDYNEQF

v_gene: TRBV19
j_gene: TRBJ2-1
CDR3aa: ASSMGQGVYNEQF

v_gene: TRBV5-8
j_gene: TRBJ1-6
CDR3aa: ASSFWSSYNSPLH

v_gene: TRBV10-3
j_gene: TRBJ2-7
CDR3aa: AAGRAAYEQY

v_gene: TRBV14
j_gene: TRBJ2-1
CDR3aa: ASSPRVAGSSYNEQF

v_gene: TRBV25-1
j_gene: TRBJ2-1
CDR3aa: ASRREDLGEQF

v_gene: TRBV28
j_gene: TRBJ2-1
CDR3aa: ASSLAGLGVNEQF

v_gene: TRBV5-1
j_gene: TRBJ2-7
CDR3aa: ASRPGLAVYEQY

v_gene: TRBV6-2/TRBV6-3
j_gene: TRBJ2-5
CDR3aa: ASSPDWTQY

v_gene: TRBV5-1
j_gene: TRBJ2-3
CDR3aa: ASSLGQKATRTDTQY

v_gene: TRBV2
j_gene: TRBJ2-7
CDR3aa: ATQQDTYEQY

v_gene: TRBV19
j_gene: TRBJ2-1
CDR3aa: ASRNSGRAGGNEQF

v_gene: TRBV20-1
j_gene: TRBJ2-7
CDR3aa: SASRQNEQY

v_gene: TRBV10-3
j_gene: TRBJ2-2
CDR3aa: AIRGAATGELF

v_gene: TRBV19
j_gene: TRBJ2-5
CDR3aa: ASRDRGRGQETQY

v_gene: TRBV7-9
j_gene: TRBJ1-2
CDR3aa: ASSYAETGGDGYT

v_gene: TRBV7-3
j_gene: TRBJ1-5
CDR3aa: ASSARRGQPQH

v_gene: TRBV14
j_gene: TRBJ1-2
CDR3aa: ASRPQGQGARGYT

v_gene: TRBV10-1
j_gene: TRBJ1-2
CDR3aa: ASSKYRDRTPYGYT

v_gene: TRBV5-1
j_gene: TRBJ2-3
CDR3aa: ASRTSGVSTDTQY

v_gene: TRBV3-1/TRBV3-2
j_gene: TRBJ2-7
CDR3aa: ASSQASYEQY

v_gene: TRBV20-1
j_gene: TRBJ2-3
CDR3aa: SASRSASSTDTQY